There are a few counts of the clone carrying this TCR beta chain. Clones were read by immunoSEQ multiplex PCR, and TCRdb kept only the in-frame ones, dropping some. The sample holds roughly 28,000 clones, 65% to 80% seen once. The data derive from a study of control samples from healthy donors and cancer patients. CDR1 LGHDT and CDR2 YNNKEL come from the germline V gene (reference sequence). The CDR3 contains 16 residues. V was clipped by 3 bases and J by 4 bases; unmatched bases: 9. This rearrangement joins TRBV3-1 (or the pseudogene TRBV3-2) to TRBJ2-1; 7 nucleotides agree with TRBD1. What was sequenced was PBMCs. The sequence derives from a man aged 60 to 75 with head and neck cancer. The chain's CDR3 is CASSHLSGTEYNEQFF. CDR3 coding DNA: TGTGCCAGCAGCCATCTGTCGGGGACAGAATACAATGAGCAGTTCTTC.